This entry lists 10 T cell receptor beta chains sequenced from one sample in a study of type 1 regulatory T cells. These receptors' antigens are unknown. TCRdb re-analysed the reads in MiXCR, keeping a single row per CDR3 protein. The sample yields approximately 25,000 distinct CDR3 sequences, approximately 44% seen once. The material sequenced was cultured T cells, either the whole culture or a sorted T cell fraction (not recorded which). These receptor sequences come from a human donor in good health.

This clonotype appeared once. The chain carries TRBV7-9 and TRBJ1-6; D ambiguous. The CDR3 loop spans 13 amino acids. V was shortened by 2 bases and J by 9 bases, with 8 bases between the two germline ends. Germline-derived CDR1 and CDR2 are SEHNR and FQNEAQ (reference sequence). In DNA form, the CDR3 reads TGTGCCAGCAGCTTACAGGAGGGTTCACCCCTCCACTTT. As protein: CASSLQEGSPLHF.

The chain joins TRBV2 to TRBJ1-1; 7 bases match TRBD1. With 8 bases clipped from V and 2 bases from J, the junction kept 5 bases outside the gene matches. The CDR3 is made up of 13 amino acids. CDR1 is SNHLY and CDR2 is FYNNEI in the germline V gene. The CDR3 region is CASGTDFNTEAFF. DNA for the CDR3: TGTGCCAGCGGGACAGATTTTAACACTGAAGCTTTCTTT.

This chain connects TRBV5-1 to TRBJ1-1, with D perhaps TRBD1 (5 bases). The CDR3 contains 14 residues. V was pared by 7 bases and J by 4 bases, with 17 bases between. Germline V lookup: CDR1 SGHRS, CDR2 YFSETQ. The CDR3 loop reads CASGLGGVGTEAFF. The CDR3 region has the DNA TGCGCCAGCGGGCTGGGGGGAGTTGGCACTGAAGCTTTCTTT.

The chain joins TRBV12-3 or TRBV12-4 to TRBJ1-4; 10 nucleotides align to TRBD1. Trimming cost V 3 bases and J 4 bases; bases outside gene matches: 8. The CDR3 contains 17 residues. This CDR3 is CASSFYGTGANNEKLFF. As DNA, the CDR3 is TGTGCCAGCAGTTTCTACGGGACAGGGGCGAATAATGAAAAACTGTTTTTT.

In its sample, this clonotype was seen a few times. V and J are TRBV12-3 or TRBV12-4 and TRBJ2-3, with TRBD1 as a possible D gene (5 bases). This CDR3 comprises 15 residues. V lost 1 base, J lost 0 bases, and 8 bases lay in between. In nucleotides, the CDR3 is TGTGCCAGCAGTTTAGTAGGGGTCAGCACAGATACGCAGTATTTT. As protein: CASSLVGVSTDTQYF.

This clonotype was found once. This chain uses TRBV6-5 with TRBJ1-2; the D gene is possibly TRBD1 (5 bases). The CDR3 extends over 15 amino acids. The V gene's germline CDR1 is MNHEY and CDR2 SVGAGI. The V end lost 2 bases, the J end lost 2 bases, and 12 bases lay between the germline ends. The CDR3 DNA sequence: TGTGCCAGCAGTTACATGGCGGGACTCAACTATGGCTACACCTTC. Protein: CASSYMAGLNYGYTF.

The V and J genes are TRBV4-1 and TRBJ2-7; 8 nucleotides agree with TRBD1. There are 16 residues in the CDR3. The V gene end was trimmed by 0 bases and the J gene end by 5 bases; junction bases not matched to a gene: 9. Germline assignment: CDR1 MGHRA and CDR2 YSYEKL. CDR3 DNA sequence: TGCGCCAGCAGCCAAGATGGCGTAGGGACAGGCAACGAGCAGTACTTC. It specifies CASSQDGVGTGNEQYF.

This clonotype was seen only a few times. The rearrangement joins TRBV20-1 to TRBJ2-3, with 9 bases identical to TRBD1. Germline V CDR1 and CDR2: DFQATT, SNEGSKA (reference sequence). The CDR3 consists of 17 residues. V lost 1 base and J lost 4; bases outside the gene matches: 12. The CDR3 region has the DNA TGCAGTGCTAGAGCTCGTAGGGGACAGGGTTTTGCAGATACGCAGTATTTT. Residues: CSARARRGQGFADTQYF.

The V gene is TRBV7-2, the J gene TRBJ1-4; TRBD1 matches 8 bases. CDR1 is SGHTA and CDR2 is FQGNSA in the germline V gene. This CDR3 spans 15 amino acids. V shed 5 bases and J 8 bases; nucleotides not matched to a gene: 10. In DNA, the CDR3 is TGTGCCAGCAGCCCGCAGACAGGGGCAACCGAAAAACTGTTTTTT. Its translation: CASSPQTGATEKLFF.

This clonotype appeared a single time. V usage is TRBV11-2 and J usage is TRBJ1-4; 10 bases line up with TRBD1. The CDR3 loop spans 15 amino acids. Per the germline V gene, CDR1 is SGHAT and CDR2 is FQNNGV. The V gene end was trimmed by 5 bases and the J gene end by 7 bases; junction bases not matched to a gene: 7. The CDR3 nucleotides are TGTGCCAGCAGCATTGCCGGGACAGGGGTTGAAAAACTGTTTTTT. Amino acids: CASSIAGTGVEKLFF.